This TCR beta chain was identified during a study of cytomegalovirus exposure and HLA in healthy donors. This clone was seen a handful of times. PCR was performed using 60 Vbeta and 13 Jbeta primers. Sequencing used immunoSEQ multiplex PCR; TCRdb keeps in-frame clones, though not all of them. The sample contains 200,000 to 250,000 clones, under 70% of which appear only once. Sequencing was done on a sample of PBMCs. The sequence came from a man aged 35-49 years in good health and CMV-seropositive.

CDR3 sequence reads: CASRKQGASYEQYF. CDR3 DNA sequence: TGTGCCAGCAGGAAACAGGGGGCGTCCTACGAGCAGTACTTC. The chain employs TRBV13 and TRBJ2-7; 9 bases align to TRBD1. The germline V gene encodes CDR1 PRHDT and CDR2 FYEKMQ (reference sequence). This CDR3 is built from 14 residues. The J segment lost 1 base and the V segment lost 6 bases, leaving 4 bases of the junction unmatched. The whole variable domain, filled in from reference TRBV13 and TRBJ2-7, reads AAGVIQSPRHLIKEKRETATLKCYPIPRHDTVYWYQQGPGQDPQFLISFYEKMQSDKGSIPDRFSAQQFSDYHSELNMSSLELGDSALYFCASRKQGASYEQYFGPGTRLTVT.